What follows are 15 T cell receptor beta chains derived from one specimen sequenced in a study of control samples from healthy donors and cancer patients. Some clones are missing from TCRdb's copy, which holds only in-frame ones; the method was immunoSEQ multiplex PCR. Altogether 110,000 or so clones are present, almost 85% being singletons, with the ten largest covering about 5.9%. The sequenced sample consisted of blood. The receptors derive from a man between 18 and 35 years old in good health.

The CDR3 loop reads CASSQDYGTGVDSNQPQHF. As DNA, the CDR3 is TGCGCCAGCAGCCAAGATTACGGGACAGGCGTCGATAGCAATCAGCCCCAGCATTTT. This sequence joins TRBV4-1 and TRBJ1-5; 8 bases fit TRBD1. The ends lost 0 bases at V and 0 bases at J; junction bases unmatched: 10. This CDR3 has 19 amino acids. Germline CDR1 reads MGHRA; CDR2 reads YSYEKL.

The chain carries TRBV28 and TRBJ2-3; 10 bases align to TRBD2. CDR3 size: 18 residues. Germline trimming cut 5 bases from V and 2 bases from J; bases unmatched to any gene: 13. Germline CDR1 reads MDHEN; CDR2 reads SYDVKM. The CDR3 coding sequence is TGTGCCAGCAGTGCCTTCCGGCTAGCGGGGGCCCTCACAGATACGCAGTATTTT. This gives the protein CASSAFRLAGALTDTQYF.

V and J are TRBV30 and TRBJ2-7, with 8 bases aligning to TRBD2. Germline V gives CDR1 GTSNPN, CDR2 SVGIG (reference sequence). V lost 2 bases and J lost 4; bases outside the gene matches: 7. CDR3 length: 14 residues. DNA for the CDR3: TGTGCCTGGAGTACCGGGGGGGGTGTATACGAGCAGTACTTC. Translating gives CAWSTGGGVYEQYF. The full variable domain, in which reference TRBV30 and TRBJ2-7 provide the parts outside the CDR3, is SQTIHQWPATLVQPVGSPLSLECTVEGTSNPNLYWYRQAAGRGLQLLFYSVGIGQISSEVPQNLSASRPQDRQFILSSKKLLLSDSGFYLCAWSTGGGVYEQYFGPGTRLTVT.

This chain joins TRBV5-5 and TRBJ1-6, with 9 positions matching TRBD1. Germline CDR1 is SGHKS and CDR2 is YYEKEE (reference sequence). The CDR3 contains 15 residues. The V and J ends lost 5 bases and 6 bases, in that order; junction bases with no gene match: 6. The CDR3 spells CASSLTGQGNSPLHF. In DNA, the CDR3 is TGTGCCAGCAGTTTGACGGGACAGGGTAATTCACCCCTCCACTTT.

The chain has TRBV5-5 and TRBJ1-2, with D perhaps TRBD1 (5 bases). The CDR3 has 16 amino acids. Between the trimmed V and J ends, which lost 0 bases and 7 bases, there was a span of 19 bases. From germline, CDR1 is SGHKS and CDR2 YYEKEE (reference sequence). This chain's CDR3 is CASSLDSQGPLGGYTF. As DNA, the CDR3 is TGTGCCAGCAGCTTGGATTCTCAGGGACCCCTCGGTGGCTACACCTTC.

The J gene is TRBJ2-5, the V gene TRBV11-2; D remains unclear. The ends were cut back, 5 bases at V and 4 bases at J, with 14 bases in the middle. This CDR3 has 14 residues. The germline V gene has CDR1 SGHAT and CDR2 FQNNGV. CDR3 loop: CASSQEVLGETQYF. CDR3 coding DNA: TGTGCCAGCAGCCAAGAAGTGTTGGGAGAGACCCAGTACTTC.

The chain is built from TRBV7-9 and TRBJ1-6; 7 bases are shared with TRBD1. Per the germline V gene, CDR1 is SEHNR and CDR2 is FQNEAQ (reference sequence). The V gene end was trimmed by 4 bases and the J gene end by 7 bases; junction bases not matched to a gene: 10. The CDR3 runs 16 residues. CDR3 amino acids: CASSSDEQGRNSPLHF. The CDR3 nucleotides are TGTGCCAGCAGCTCAGATGAACAGGGGAGGAATTCACCCCTCCACTTT. Using reference TRBV7-9 and TRBJ1-6 for the parts outside the CDR3, the full variable domain is DTGVSQNPRHKITKRGQNVTFRCDPISEHNRLYWYRQTLGQGPEFLTYFQNEAQLEKSRLLSDRFSAERPKGSFSTLEIQRTEQGDSAMYLCASSSDEQGRNSPLHFGNGTRLTVT.

The V and J genes are TRBV15 and TRBJ1-5, with 9 positions matching TRBD1. The CDR3 has 16 residues. The germline CDR1 and CDR2 sequences are LNHNV and YYDKDF (reference sequence). V gave up 0 bases and J gave up 6 bases; unmatched junction bases: 6. The CDR3 nucleotides are TGTGCCACCAGCAGAGATTCGACAGGGGGGAGTCAGCCCCAGCATTTT. Its protein product is CATSRDSTGGSQPQHF.

This clone was seen a single time. The chain combines TRBV19 with TRBJ1-3; the D is unclear. V was pared by 5 bases and J by 0 bases, with 11 bases between. Germline-derived CDR1 and CDR2 are LNHDA and SQIVND (reference sequence). This CDR3 comprises 15 residues. The CDR3 loop is CASSLPIFSGNTIYF. Here the CDR3 DNA reads TGTGCCAGTAGTCTGCCGATATTCTCTGGAAACACCATATATTTT.

This chain links TRBV19 with TRBJ1-1; D perhaps matches TRBD1 (6 bases). From germline, CDR1 is LNHDA and CDR2 SQIVND (reference sequence). This CDR3 comprises 15 residues. Trimming left V 5 bases short and J 5 bases short, with 18 bases between. The chain's CDR3 is CASSVTGALGTEAFF. CDR3 nucleotide sequence: TGTGCCAGTAGTGTCACGGGGGCGCTGGGGACTGAAGCTTTCTTT.

The chain uses TRBV2 and TRBJ2-1; D unresolved. The CDR3 is 15 residues long. Germline assignment: CDR1 SNHLY and CDR2 FYNNEI. Trimming left V 4 bases short and J 2 bases short, with 12 bases between. CDR3 sequence reads: CASSGERAAYNEQFF. Here the CDR3 DNA reads TGTGCCAGCAGTGGAGAAAGGGCTGCCTACAATGAGCAGTTCTTC.

This clone was observed a single time. The chain recombines TRBV27 with TRBJ2-1, with D hard to call. Germline V gives CDR1 MNHEY, CDR2 SMNVEV (reference sequence). This CDR3 has 13 residues. V lost 4 bases, J lost 0 bases, and 4 bases lay in between. CDR3 sequence reads: CASSSYSYNEQFF. The CDR3 region has the DNA TGTGCCAGCAGTTCCTACTCCTACAATGAGCAGTTCTTC.

The CDR3 sequence: CASSVGSTRGAEQFF. DNA for the CDR3: TGTGCCAGCAGCGTAGGGTCCACTAGAGGCGCTGAGCAGTTCTTC. The genes are TRBV9 and TRBJ2-1; maybe TRBD2 (5 bases). Per the germline V gene, CDR1 is SGDLS and CDR2 is YYNGEE. CDR3 size: 15 residues. V shed 0 bases and J shed 9 bases, with 16 bases lying between them.

This rearrangement joins TRBV29-1 to TRBJ1-3; D is unresolved. V was trimmed by 4 bases and J by 0 bases, leaving 4 bases between them. The CDR3 sequence is 12 residues long. Germline V gives CDR1 SQVTM, CDR2 ANQGSEA. The CDR3 loop reads CSVVYSGNTIYF. As DNA, the CDR3 is TGCAGCGTTGTTTACTCTGGAAACACCATATATTTT.

The sample holds a few counts of this clone. The chain is built from TRBV7-8 and TRBJ2-7; D not resolved. This CDR3 contains 13 residues. CDR1 and CDR2 (germline): SGHVS, FQNEAQ. V was cut by 4 bases and J by 4 bases, with 11 bases left in between. The CDR3 is CASSSTTGYEQYF. DNA of the CDR3: TGTGCCAGCAGCTCCACGACCGGTTACGAGCAGTACTTC.